Following are 32 T cell receptor beta chains from one sample sequenced in a study of T cell responses to AZD1222 COVID-19 vaccine. The method was immunoSEQ multiplex PCR; TCRdb's version includes in-frame clones alone and lacks a portion of them. The sample lists over 150,000 clones, 70% to 90% occurring once. Source: peripheral blood, taken on day 0 of AZD1222 vaccination. The receptors derive from an adult in good health.

This sequence joins TRBV9 and TRBJ2-3, with D tentatively TRBD2 (6 bases). The V gene lost 3 bases and the J gene lost 3 bases, with 11 bases spanning the gap. The CDR3 extends over 14 amino acids. The germline CDR1 and CDR2 sequences are SGDLS and YYNGEE. CDR3 region: CASSAGRGTDTQYF. CDR3 sequence (DNA): TGTGCCAGCAGCGCCGGGAGAGGTACAGATACGCAGTATTTT.

This clone was counted only a few times. The chain joins TRBV18 to TRBJ1-5, with 8 bases that match TRBD1. The germline CDR1 and CDR2 sequences are KGHSH and LQKENI. The CDR3 runs 15 residues. The trim removed 6 bases at V and 1 base at J, leaving 5 bases unmatched. CDR3 sequence: CASSGTGGSNQPQHF. Written as DNA, the CDR3 is TGTGCCAGCTCTGGCACAGGGGGGAGCAATCAGCCCCAGCATTTT. The full variable domain, its missing parts supplied by reference TRBV18 and TRBJ1-5, is NAGVMQNPRHLVRRRGQEARLRCSPMKGHSHVYWYRQLPEEGLKFMVYLQKENIIDESGMPKERFSAEFPKEGPSILRIQQVVRGDSAAYFCASSGTGGSNQPQHFGDGTRLSIL.

The CDR3 DNA sequence: TGTGCCAGCAGTCCGGGGACAGGGGTATCCTCCTACGAGCAGTACTTC. This sequence encodes CASSPGTGVSSYEQYF. This rearrangement joins TRBV27 to TRBJ2-7, with 10 positions matching TRBD1. CDR1 is MNHEY and CDR2 is SMNVEV in the germline V gene (reference sequence). V shed 5 bases and J 0 bases; nucleotides not matched to a gene: 7. The CDR3 sequence is 16 residues long.

This clone was observed once. This chain connects TRBV30 to TRBJ1-2; no clear D. The CDR3 spans 13 residues. Germline CDR1 and CDR2: GTSNPN and SVGIG (reference sequence). The ends were cut back, 1 base at V and 5 bases at J, with 11 bases in the middle. The chain's CDR3 is CAWSGGQVYGYTF. DNA of the CDR3: TGTGCCTGGAGTGGCGGCCAGGTGTATGGCTACACCTTC.

The V and J genes are TRBV5-8 and TRBJ2-5, with TRBD2 matching 8 bases. V gave up 1 base and J gave up 5 bases; unmatched junction bases: 13. Germline-derived CDR1 and CDR2 are SGHTS and YDEGEE. This CDR3 is built from 17 residues. DNA of the CDR3: TGTGCCAGCAGCTTGCCGGGACTAGGGTGGCAGGGGGAGACCCAGTACTTC. This sequence encodes CASSLPGLGWQGETQYF.

The V call is TRBV9, the J call TRBJ2-3; D is perhaps TRBD1 (6 bases). V gave up 1 base and J gave up 3 bases, with 9 bases separating them. The CDR3 consists of 14 residues. Germline V gene sequence: CDR1 SGDLS, CDR2 YYNGEE. The CDR3 loop reads CASSVRQGTDTQYF. The CDR3 DNA reads as TGTGCCAGCAGCGTACGGCAGGGGACAGATACGCAGTATTTT.

The rearrangement links TRBV18 to TRBJ1-1; D is uncertain. With 2 bases removed from V and 1 base from J, the gap between germline ends came to 11 bases. Germline loops: CDR1 KGHSH, CDR2 LQKENI. The CDR3 has 15 residues. The CDR3 loop is CASSPGGLGNTEAFF. The CDR3 nucleotides read TGTGCCAGCTCACCAGGAGGTCTTGGGAACACTGAAGCTTTCTTT.

This chain joins TRBV18 and TRBJ2-1, with D tentatively TRBD2 (6 bases). V lost 2 bases to trimming and J lost 0 bases, with 17 bases between them. The CDR3 extends over 18 amino acids. Germline CDR1 is KGHSH and CDR2 is LQKENI. CDR3 residues: CASSPFPSLGGSYNEQFF. CDR3 nucleotide sequence: TGTGCCAGCTCACCATTTCCGTCCTTGGGGGGCTCCTACAATGAGCAGTTCTTC.

V gene TRBV19 combines with J gene TRBJ1-5, with 9 bases aligning to TRBD1. The CDR3 spans 17 residues. Germline values: CDR1 LNHDA, CDR2 SQIVND (reference sequence). Trimming took 5 bases from V and 1 from J; bases not matched to a gene: 9. CDR3 sequence: CASSVQQGAGSNQPQHF. CDR3 nucleotides: TGTGCCAGTAGTGTACAACAGGGGGCGGGGAGCAATCAGCCCCAGCATTTT. The whole variable domain, filled in from reference TRBV19 and TRBJ1-5, reads DGGITQSPKYLFRKEGQNVTLSCEQNLNHDAMYWYRQDPGQGLRLIYYSQIVNDFQKGDIAEGYSVSREKKESFPLTVTSAQKNPTAFYLCASSVQQGAGSNQPQHFGDGTRLSIL.

The genes are TRBV4-2 and TRBJ1-2, with 8 nucleotides matching TRBD1. CDR1 is LGHNA, CDR2 YNFKEQ, per germline. V gave up 1 base and J gave up 3 bases; unmatched junction bases: 7. The CDR3 spans 16 residues. The CDR3 nucleotides are TGTGCCAGCAGCCAAGCCGGACAGGGTTCTGACTATGGCTACACCTTC. Protein: CASSQAGQGSDYGYTF.

The CDR3 loop is CASSLMRGNQPQHF. DNA for the CDR3: TGTGCCAGCAGTTTAATGAGGGGCAATCAGCCCCAGCATTTT. This chain links TRBV28 with TRBJ1-5; the D is unclear. The CDR3 has 14 amino acids. Germline CDR1 and CDR2: MDHEN and SYDVKM. The V and J ends lost 2 bases and 2 bases respectively, with 7 bases between them.

The J gene is TRBJ1-1, the V gene TRBV27; tentative D call: TRBD1 (6 bases). Germline CDR1 is MNHEY and CDR2 is SMNVEV (reference sequence). The CDR3 contains 17 residues. V lost 8 bases and J 0 bases, leaving 22 bases between the germline ends. CDR3 nucleotides: TGTGCCAGCTGGCCCGGGGGCAGAGGATCCATGAACACTGAAGCTTTCTTT. This encodes CASWPGGRGSMNTEAFF.

V and J are TRBV6-2 or TRBV6-3 and TRBJ1-2; D is perhaps TRBD1 (5 bases). This CDR3 is 15 amino acids long. Trimming cost V 5 bases and J 1 base, with 14 bases left between them. Germline CDR1 MNHEY, CDR2 SVGEGT. The CDR3 DNA sequence: TGTGCCAGCAGTCCCCTCAACAGGAATAACTATGGCTACACCTTC. It translates to CASSPLNRNNYGYTF.

The chain combines TRBV2 with TRBJ1-6, with a possible D match to TRBD1 (5 bases). Deletions cut 4 bases from V and 10 bases from J, with 14 bases between. CDR1 SNHLY and CDR2 FYNNEI come from the germline V gene. CDR3 length: 14 residues. The CDR3 DNA reads TGTGCCAGCAGTGGTAGCCAGACAGCCTCACCCCTCCACTTT. This sequence encodes CASSGSQTASPLHF.

The chain links TRBV28 to TRBJ1-1; D may be TRBD1 (5 bases). Germline V lookup: CDR1 MDHEN, CDR2 SYDVKM. Trimming left V 5 bases short and J 1 base short, with 14 bases between. The CDR3 totals 15 residues. The DNA for the CDR3 is TGTGCCAGCAGTATCCTTACAGGATCGAACACTGAAGCTTTCTTT. This translates into CASSILTGSNTEAFF.

The table lists this clone with a few counts. The rearrangement links TRBV6-5 to TRBJ2-1, with D possibly matching TRBD1 (6 bases). The germline V gene encodes CDR1 MNHEY and CDR2 SVGAGI. The germline V and J ends were trimmed by 6 bases and 15 bases, with 15 bases remaining between them. The CDR3 extends over 11 amino acids. CDR3 DNA sequence: TGTGCCAGCAGCACATCGGGACATACGTTCTTC. Its protein product is CASSTSGHTFF.

The chain couples TRBV9 to TRBJ2-1, with D hard to call. CDR3 length equals 16 residues. CDR1 is SGDLS, CDR2 YYNGEE, per germline. With 4 bases removed from V and 0 bases from J, the gap between germline ends came to 14 bases. CDR3 nucleotide sequence: TGTGCCAGCAGCCCGAATCAGGCGGCCTCCTACAATGAGCAGTTCTTC. Translating gives CASSPNQAASYNEQFF. The complete variable domain, with remaining parts taken from reference TRBV9 and TRBJ2-1, reads DSGVTQTPKHLITATGQRVTLRCSPRSGDLSVYWYQQSLDQGLQFLIQYYNGEERAKGNILERFSAQQFPDLHSELNLSSLELGDSALYFCASSPNQAASYNEQFFGPGTRLTVL.

This clone has only one observation. The V and J genes are TRBV19 and TRBJ2-7; 8 bases map to TRBD2. The CDR3 is 13 amino acids. Looked up from germline, CDR1 is LNHDA and CDR2 is SQIVND (reference sequence). J gave up 6 bases and V 1 base, and 2 bases lay outside the gene matches. CDR3: CASSIGREGEQYF. CDR3 in DNA: TGTGCCAGTAGTATAGGACGGGAGGGCGAGCAGTACTTC.

The V call is TRBV28, the J call TRBJ1-2, with D perhaps matching TRBD1 (5 bases). Trimming removed 7 bases at V and 3 bases at J, with 15 bases between. This CDR3 has 14 amino acids. The V gene's germline CDR1 is MDHEN and CDR2 SYDVKM. CDR3 region: CASTRGRTHYGYTF. In DNA, the CDR3 is TGTGCCAGCACCCGGGGGAGGACCCACTATGGCTACACCTTC.

V is TRBV28 and J is TRBJ1-6, with D perhaps matching TRBD1 (6 bases). This CDR3 is built from 16 residues. Trimming pared 4 bases from V and 4 bases from J, leaving 14 bases between. Germline values: CDR1 MDHEN, CDR2 SYDVKM. The CDR3 here is CASSSLDRTYNSPLHF. For the CDR3, the DNA is TGTGCCAGCAGTTCCCTCGACAGGACTTATAATTCACCCCTCCACTTT.

This clone was recorded once. The rearrangement uses TRBV7-3 and TRBJ2-5, with 10 positions matching TRBD2. Trimming cost V 5 bases and J 3 bases; bases outside gene matches: 3. Germline V gene data show CDR1 as SGHTA and CDR2 as FQGTGA. The CDR3 length is 14 residues. CDR3 loop: CASSPSGSEETQYF. The CDR3 coding sequence is TGTGCCAGCAGCCCTAGCGGGAGTGAAGAGACCCAGTACTTC.

The chain combines TRBV11-2 with TRBJ2-7; tentatively, D is TRBD2 (6 bases). Germline CDR1 SGHAT, CDR2 FQNNGV. With 5 bases removed from V and 2 bases from J, the gap between germline ends came to 13 bases. This CDR3 region has 14 residues. CDR3 sequence: CASSPTAGTYEQYF. CDR3 nucleotide sequence: TGTGCCAGCAGCCCTACAGCGGGTACCTACGAGCAGTACTTC.

The chain links TRBV7-6 to TRBJ2-5; 7 bases fit TRBD2. Trimming cost V 5 bases and J 4 bases; bases outside gene matches: 10. The CDR3 loop spans 15 amino acids. Germline values: CDR1 SGHVS, CDR2 FNYEAQ. The CDR3 is CASSRGLESRETQYF. CDR3 in DNA: TGTGCCAGCAGCCGCGGACTAGAAAGCCGAGAGACCCAGTACTTC.

The V and J genes are TRBV5-1 and TRBJ1-3; perhaps TRBD1 as D (6 bases). CDR3 length: 16 residues. V dropped 4 bases and J dropped 0 bases, with 14 bases sitting between them. Germline V lookup: CDR1 SGHRS, CDR2 YFSETQ. The CDR3 region is CASSQQGGSSGNTIYF. The CDR3 coding sequence is TGCGCCAGCAGCCAACAGGGTGGAAGCTCTGGAAACACCATATATTTT.

The chain has TRBV18 and TRBJ1-5; D remains ambiguous. V shed 2 bases and J shed 5 bases, with 10 bases lying between them. This CDR3 is 14 amino acids long. Germline loops: CDR1 KGHSH, CDR2 LQKENI. The CDR3 DNA reads TGTGCCAGCTCACCAGGGCACTCAGATCAGCCCCAGCATTTT. Encoded protein: CASSPGHSDQPQHF. Using reference TRBV18 and TRBJ1-5 for the parts outside the CDR3, the full variable domain is NAGVMQNPRHLVRRRGQEARLRCSPMKGHSHVYWYRQLPEEGLKFMVYLQKENIIDESGMPKERFSAEFPKEGPSILRIQQVVRGDSAAYFCASSPGHSDQPQHFGDGTRLSIL.

The chain combines TRBV15 with TRBJ2-7, with 7 bases lining up with TRBD1. The CDR3 loop spans 15 amino acids. Germline V CDR1 and CDR2: LNHNV, YYDKDF (reference sequence). J gave up 1 base and V 5 bases, and 8 bases lay outside the gene matches. CDR3 bases: TGTGCCACCAGCCCGAGACAGGGCGATTCCTACGAGCAGTACTTC. It encodes CATSPRQGDSYEQYF.

The chain couples TRBV10-3 to TRBJ1-3; D unresolved. The CDR3 runs 13 residues. V gave up 9 bases and J gave up 0 bases, with 9 bases separating them. Germline CDR1 reads ENHRY; CDR2 reads SYGVKD. CDR3 loop: CAIGRGSGNTIYF. The CDR3, as DNA: TGTGCCATAGGACGGGGCTCTGGAAACACCATATATTTT.

This rearrangement joins TRBV5-4 to TRBJ1-6; TRBD1 matches at 10 bases. The CDR3 covers 15 residues. The germline gives CDR1 SGHNT, CDR2 YYREEE (reference sequence). J gave up 9 bases and V 0 bases, and 3 bases lay outside the gene matches. DNA for the CDR3: TGTGCCAGCAGCTTGGCCGGGACAGGGGTTTCACCCCTCCACTTT. Amino acids: CASSLAGTGVSPLHF.

The CDR3 loop is CASSPGTASYGYTF. CDR3 sequence (DNA): TGTGCCAGCTCACCGGGGACAGCAAGCTATGGCTACACCTTC. This chain joins TRBV18 and TRBJ1-2; 7 bases map to TRBD1. The germline CDR1 and CDR2 sequences are KGHSH and LQKENI. This CDR3 contains 14 residues. J was trimmed by 4 bases and V by 3 bases; bases with no gene match: 5. Full variable domain (rest looked up from reference TRBV18 and TRBJ1-2): NAGVMQNPRHLVRRRGQEARLRCSPMKGHSHVYWYRQLPEEGLKFMVYLQKENIIDESGMPKERFSAEFPKEGPSILRIQQVVRGDSAAYFCASSPGTASYGYTFGSGTRLTVV.

The chain employs TRBV7-2 and TRBJ1-3; 8 bases fit TRBD1. The germline V gene has CDR1 SGHTA and CDR2 FQGNSA. The CDR3 loop spans 16 amino acids. The junction had 5 bases not matched to a gene; V was cut back by 2 bases and J by 2 bases. The CDR3 coding sequence is TGTGCCAGCAGCTTACAGGGGGCAAGGACTGGAAACACCATATATTTT. Translation: CASSLQGARTGNTIYF.

Concerning this clone: Relative to the germline gene, one junction end is altered; a read error may explain this. Other DNA sequences in this sample translate to the same CDR3. The chain joins TRBV6-5 to TRBJ1-4; D may be TRBD1 (5 bases). Germline V gives CDR1 MNHEY, CDR2 SVGAGI. The CDR3 runs 15 residues. The CDR3 DNA reads as TGTGCCAGCAGCCGGGACGCCCTCACGGTTGAAAAGCTGTTTTTT. Residues: CASSRDALTVEKLFF.

The chain uses TRBV4-1 and TRBJ2-7; 10 nucleotides align to TRBD2. Germline V gene data show CDR1 as MGHRA and CDR2 as YSYEKL. CDR3 length: 15 residues. Trimming took 5 bases from V and 0 from J; bases not matched to a gene: 4. The CDR3 is CASSKSGGASYEQYF. The DNA for the CDR3 is TGCGCCAGCAGCAAAAGCGGGGGGGCCTCCTACGAGCAGTACTTC.